The T cell receptor beta chain described here comes from a study of T-cell memory formation after mild COVID-19. The study's findings and limits: Pre-infection memory held some responding clones, suggesting pre-existing cross-reactive T cells responded. Clones contracting day 15 to 85 were balanced CD4/CD8; later expanders leaned CD4+.

From 5'RACE with constant-segment primers came TCR alpha and TCR beta cDNA libraries that carried sample barcodes and UMIs. TCRdb reprocessed the 5' RACE reads with MiXCR, giving one entry per CDR3 protein. The sample has about half a million distinct CDR3 sequences, around a sixth seen once; the top ten hold around 12%. Of note for this clonotype: Antigen: not known.

The germline CDR1 and CDR2 sequences are MGHDK and SYGVNS. The V end was cut by 0 bases, the J end by 13 bases, with 0 bases between. This CDR3 comprises 8 residues. Sample: PBMCs or a T cell subset sorted from them (not recorded which). This rearrangement joins TRBV25-1 to TRBJ1-1, with D unresolved. The TCR was taken from an adult woman who had mild COVID-19 (a few samples of this study predate the infection). Cell type and time point are not known. The CDR3 nucleotides read TGTGCCAGCAGTGAATATTTCTTT. Its translation: CASSEYFF.